Listed below are T cell receptor beta chains from one sample, sequenced in a study of T cells after posttransplantation cyclophosphamide. This table comes from immunoSEQ multiplex PCR, and its TCRdb copy is limited to in-frame clones, with some not included. The sample has over 10,000 clones, 2% to 2.5% seen once. Source: PBMCs, taken after allogeneic stem cell transplant with posttransplant cyclophosphamide. These receptors all stem from a male patient between 25 and 39 years old who received an allogeneic stem cell transplant from a related donor, was CMV-positive, and had no GVHD. Some T cells may be the graft donor's. CDR3s include the opening cysteine and the closing phenylalanine or tryptophan. The order of the fields is CDR3 DNA, CDR3 protein, V gene, D gene, CDR3 length, J gene, clone size. The D gene is left open where the match is weak. Only some rows state a clone size, as once, few, many or a class for expanded clones.

CDR3 DNA: TGTGCCAGCAGCTTATTATACAAGGAACAGGGGGCATACGAGCAGTACTTC; CDR3 protein: CASSLLYKEQGAYEQYF; V gene: TRBV11-2; D gene: TRBD1; CDR3 length: 17; J gene: TRBJ2-7; clone size: few
CDR3 DNA: TGTGCCAGCAGGGTTACGGGAGAGGCGCAGTACTTC; CDR3 protein: CASRVTGEAQYF; V gene: TRBV7-3; D gene: NA; CDR3 length: 12; J gene: TRBJ2-5; clone size: NA
CDR3 DNA: TGTGCCAGCAGCGCCCCAGGGACAGTCAGTTCATATGAGCAGTTCTTC; CDR3 protein: CASSAPGTVSSYEQFF; V gene: TRBV9; D gene: TRBD1; CDR3 length: 16; J gene: TRBJ2-1; clone size: NA
CDR3 DNA: TGTGCCACCTTATTCGGGGGGGCCCCTGGATCACCCCTCCACTTT; CDR3 protein: CATLFGGAPGSPLHF; V gene: TRBV21-1; D gene: NA; CDR3 length: 15; J gene: TRBJ1-6; clone size: few
CDR3 DNA: TGCGCCAGCAGCCAGCGGATGGGACAGGTGATGCCTGGGGAGCTGTTTTTT; CDR3 protein: CASSQRMGQVMPGELFF; V gene: TRBV4-1; D gene: TRBD1; CDR3 length: 17; J gene: TRBJ2-2; clone size: few
CDR3 DNA: TGCAGCGTTGTTCTAAACCAAGTAAATGGCTACACCTTC; CDR3 protein: CSVVLNQVNGYTF; V gene: TRBV29-1; D gene: NA; CDR3 length: 13; J gene: TRBJ1-2; clone size: NA
CDR3 DNA: TGTGCCAGCTCACCACGACTAGCGGGGACAGATACGCAGTATTTT; CDR3 protein: CASSPRLAGTDTQYF; V gene: TRBV18; D gene: TRBD2; CDR3 length: 15; J gene: TRBJ2-3; clone size: few
CDR3 DNA: TGTGCCTGGAGTGAAGGGACAGGGTTCACAGATACGCAGTATTTT; CDR3 protein: CAWSEGTGFTDTQYF; V gene: TRBV30; D gene: TRBD1; CDR3 length: 15; J gene: TRBJ2-3; clone size: NA
CDR3 DNA: TGTGCCAGCAGTCCTGTTACTAGCGGACACTACGAGCAGTACTTC; CDR3 protein: CASSPVTSGHYEQYF; V gene: TRBV28; D gene: TRBD2; CDR3 length: 15; J gene: TRBJ2-7; clone size: NA
CDR3 DNA: TGTGCCAGCAGTGAACCTTACTTGCTAGCGGGGGGCTACAATGAGCAGTTCTTC; CDR3 protein: CASSEPYLLAGGYNEQFF; V gene: TRBV2; D gene: TRBD2; CDR3 length: 18; J gene: TRBJ2-1; clone size: NA
CDR3 DNA: TGTGCCTGGAGTATCTACGAGATTAGCTCCTACGAGCAGTACTTC; CDR3 protein: CAWSIYEISSYEQYF; V gene: TRBV30; D gene: NA; CDR3 length: 15; J gene: TRBJ2-7; clone size: few
CDR3 DNA: TGTGCCAGCAGCAGTTTACGCGGCTACGAGCAGTACTTC; CDR3 protein: CASSSLRGYEQYF; V gene: TRBV11-2; D gene: NA; CDR3 length: 13; J gene: TRBJ2-7; clone size: NA
CDR3 DNA: TGTGCCATCAGCGTAGCGGGTGAGCAGTTCTTC; CDR3 protein: CAISVAGEQFF; V gene: TRBV10-3; D gene: TRBD2; CDR3 length: 11; J gene: TRBJ2-1; clone size: few
CDR3 DNA: TGTGCCAGTAGTAATCCCGGTGGTGTCGGGGAGCTGTTTTTT; CDR3 protein: CASSNPGGVGELFF; V gene: TRBV19; D gene: NA; CDR3 length: 14; J gene: TRBJ2-2; clone size: NA
CDR3 DNA: TGCAGCGTTTTCGGGACTAGCAATCGGGAGCAGTTCTTC; CDR3 protein: CSVFGTSNREQFF; V gene: TRBV29-1; D gene: TRBD2; CDR3 length: 13; J gene: TRBJ2-1; clone size: few
CDR3 DNA: TGCGCCAGCAGCGCTCTTGGACAGGCGAACACTGAAGCTTTCTTT; CDR3 protein: CASSALGQANTEAFF; V gene: TRBV5-1; D gene: TRBD1; CDR3 length: 15; J gene: TRBJ1-1; clone size: few
CDR3 DNA: TGTGCCAGCAGCTTGAGCGGGGTGAACACTGAAGCTTTCTTT; CDR3 protein: CASSLSGVNTEAFF; V gene: TRBV11-2; D gene: NA; CDR3 length: 14; J gene: TRBJ1-1; clone size: NA
CDR3 DNA: TGTGCCAGCAGCTCACAGGGGTACACTGAAGCTTTCTTT; CDR3 protein: CASSSQGYTEAFF; V gene: TRBV7-6; D gene: TRBD1; CDR3 length: 13; J gene: TRBJ1-1; clone size: NA
CDR3 DNA: TGTGCCAGCAGTTCCCTCGAGGAGGGGGAGACCCAGTACTTC; CDR3 protein: CASSSLEEGETQYF; V gene: TRBV28; D gene: NA; CDR3 length: 14; J gene: TRBJ2-5; clone size: few
CDR3 DNA: TGTGCCAGCAGCTTAATGTCGGGAGCGGACACCGGGGAGCTGTTTTTT; CDR3 protein: CASSLMSGADTGELFF; V gene: TRBV7-3; D gene: NA; CDR3 length: 16; J gene: TRBJ2-2; clone size: NA
CDR3 DNA: TGCGCCAGCAGCTTGAGGGTTGGGACAAGCTCCTACAATGAGCAGTTCTTC; CDR3 protein: CASSLRVGTSSYNEQFF; V gene: TRBV5-1; D gene: NA; CDR3 length: 17; J gene: TRBJ2-1; clone size: NA
CDR3 DNA: TGCGCCAGCAGCCGCGGGGCGGGGGCCCAAGAGACCCAGTACTTC; CDR3 protein: CASSRGAGAQETQYF; V gene: TRBV5-1; D gene: NA; CDR3 length: 15; J gene: TRBJ2-5; clone size: NA
CDR3 DNA: TGTGCCAGCAGTGACTCGCCTAGCGGGGGCATAAATGGGTCCTACGAGCAGTACTTC; CDR3 protein: CASSDSPSGGINGSYEQYF; V gene: TRBV6-4; D gene: TRBD2; CDR3 length: 19; J gene: TRBJ2-7; clone size: NA
CDR3 DNA: TGTGCCAGCAGCTTCCTAAATCAGCCCCAGCATTTT; CDR3 protein: CASSFLNQPQHF; V gene: TRBV5-5; D gene: NA; CDR3 length: 12; J gene: TRBJ1-5; clone size: NA
CDR3 DNA: TGTGCCAGCAACCTCGGACTCATGACCTTACCTGAAGCTTTCTTT; CDR3 protein: CASNLGLMTLPEAFF; V gene: TRBV5-8; D gene: NA; CDR3 length: 15; J gene: TRBJ1-1; clone size: few
CDR3 DNA: TGTGCCAGCAGCCTCGCGTGGCGGGGCTCCTACAATGAGCAGTTCTTC; CDR3 protein: CASSLAWRGSYNEQFF; V gene: TRBV14; D gene: NA; CDR3 length: 16; J gene: TRBJ2-1; clone size: NA
CDR3 DNA: TGTGCCAGCAGCTATCAGGGTTCTGCCGAGCAGTACTTC; CDR3 protein: CASSYQGSAEQYF; V gene: TRBV6-5; D gene: NA; CDR3 length: 13; J gene: TRBJ2-7; clone size: NA
CDR3 DNA: TGTGCCAGCTCACCCGAACAGGGTAGAGCTTTCTTT; CDR3 protein: CASSPEQGRAFF; V gene: TRBV18; D gene: NA; CDR3 length: 12; J gene: TRBJ1-1; clone size: few
CDR3 DNA: TGTGCCAGCAGTTTAGCCGGGGACAGGTATTCACCCCTCCACTTT; CDR3 protein: CASSLAGDRYSPLHF; V gene: TRBV27; D gene: TRBD1; CDR3 length: 15; J gene: TRBJ1-6; clone size: few
CDR3 DNA: TGTGCCAGCAGCTTAAGAGAGGCAACTACGCAGTATTTT; CDR3 protein: CASSLREATTQYF; V gene: TRBV7-9; D gene: NA; CDR3 length: 13; J gene: TRBJ2-3; clone size: few
CDR3 DNA: TGTGCCAGCAGTTCCGGGGGGTTTACCTCTAACTATGGCTACACCTTC; CDR3 protein: CASSSGGFTSNYGYTF; V gene: TRBV28; D gene: NA; CDR3 length: 16; J gene: TRBJ1-2; clone size: NA
CDR3 DNA: TGTGCCAGCAGCCTCACTTTTGCGGGAGGAAGGACCGGGGAGCTGTTTTTT; CDR3 protein: CASSLTFAGGRTGELFF; V gene: TRBV13; D gene: TRBD2; CDR3 length: 17; J gene: TRBJ2-2; clone size: NA
CDR3 DNA: TGTGCCAGTAGTATAGGCCCCAAGACAGCGAACACTGAAGCTTTCTTT; CDR3 protein: CASSIGPKTANTEAFF; V gene: TRBV19; D gene: NA; CDR3 length: 16; J gene: TRBJ1-1; clone size: few
CDR3 DNA: TGTGCCAGCAGCAGCTTCGGCCTAGCCCACTACAATGAGCAGTTCTTC; CDR3 protein: CASSSFGLAHYNEQFF; V gene: TRBV5-6; D gene: NA; CDR3 length: 16; J gene: TRBJ2-1; clone size: NA
CDR3 DNA: TGTGCCAGTAGTATAGTGGCACAGGGGTGGAATTCACCCCTCCACTTT; CDR3 protein: CASSIVAQGWNSPLHF; V gene: TRBV19; D gene: TRBD1; CDR3 length: 16; J gene: TRBJ1-6; clone size: NA
CDR3 DNA: TGTGCCAGCAGCTTCCTAGGGGGCACCGGGGAGCTGTTTTTT; CDR3 protein: CASSFLGGTGELFF; V gene: TRBV7-9; D gene: NA; CDR3 length: 14; J gene: TRBJ2-2; clone size: few
CDR3 DNA: TGTGCCAGCAAGGACAGGCGGGTTCAAGAGACCCAGTACTTC; CDR3 protein: CASKDRRVQETQYF; V gene: TRBV6-6; D gene: TRBD1; CDR3 length: 14; J gene: TRBJ2-5; clone size: NA
CDR3 DNA: TGTGCCAGCAGGTATACAGGGGAAAGGGGGACTGAAGCTTTCTTT; CDR3 protein: CASRYTGERGTEAFF; V gene: TRBV11-2; D gene: TRBD1; CDR3 length: 15; J gene: TRBJ1-1; clone size: NA
CDR3 DNA: TGCGCCAGCAGCCCTGGGACAGTAAGTACAGATACGCAGTATTTT; CDR3 protein: CASSPGTVSTDTQYF; V gene: TRBV4-3; D gene: TRBD1; CDR3 length: 15; J gene: TRBJ2-3; clone size: NA
CDR3 DNA: TGCGCCAGCAGGCTCGGGTATGGGACTAGCGGTAACACCGGGGAGCTGTTTTTT; CDR3 protein: CASRLGYGTSGNTGELFF; V gene: TRBV5-1; D gene: TRBD2; CDR3 length: 18; J gene: TRBJ2-2; clone size: few
CDR3 DNA: TGTGCCAGTAGTGCTTACCTCCAGGGCCCCACTGAAGCTTTCTTT; CDR3 protein: CASSAYLQGPTEAFF; V gene: TRBV19; D gene: NA; CDR3 length: 15; J gene: TRBJ1-1; clone size: few
CDR3 DNA: TGCGCCAGCAGCCAAGGGAGCAGGGGGGCCTACGAGCAGTACTTC; CDR3 protein: CASSQGSRGAYEQYF; V gene: TRBV4-1; D gene: NA; CDR3 length: 15; J gene: TRBJ2-7; clone size: few
CDR3 DNA: TGTGCCAGCAGTCACCCGAGCACCTACAATGAGCAGTTCTTC; CDR3 protein: CASSHPSTYNEQFF; V gene: TRBV25-1; D gene: NA; CDR3 length: 14; J gene: TRBJ2-1; clone size: few
CDR3 DNA: TGTGCCAGCAGTGCGTCTTGGGGGGGGACCCAGTACTTC; CDR3 protein: CASSASWGGTQYF; V gene: TRBV27; D gene: TRBD2; CDR3 length: 13; J gene: TRBJ2-5; clone size: few
CDR3 DNA: TGTGCCAGCAGGGGGACTAGCGGGTCCGGTACGCAGTATTTT; CDR3 protein: CASRGTSGSGTQYF; V gene: TRBV2; D gene: TRBD2; CDR3 length: 14; J gene: TRBJ2-3; clone size: few